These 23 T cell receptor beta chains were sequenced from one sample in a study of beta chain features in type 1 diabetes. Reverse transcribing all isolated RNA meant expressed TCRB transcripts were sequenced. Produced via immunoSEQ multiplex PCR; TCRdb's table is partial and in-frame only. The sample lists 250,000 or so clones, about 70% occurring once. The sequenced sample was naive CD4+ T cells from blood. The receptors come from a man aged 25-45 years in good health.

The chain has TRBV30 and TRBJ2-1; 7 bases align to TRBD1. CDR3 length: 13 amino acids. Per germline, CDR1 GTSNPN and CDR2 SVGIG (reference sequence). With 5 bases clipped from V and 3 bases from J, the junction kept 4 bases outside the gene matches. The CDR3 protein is CAWSAGGYNEQFF. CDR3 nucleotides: TGTGCCTGGTCGGCAGGGGGCTACAATGAGCAGTTCTTC.

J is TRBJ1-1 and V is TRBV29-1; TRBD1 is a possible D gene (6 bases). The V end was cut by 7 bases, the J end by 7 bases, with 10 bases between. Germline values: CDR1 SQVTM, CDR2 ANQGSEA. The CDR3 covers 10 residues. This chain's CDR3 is CSGGQLEAFF. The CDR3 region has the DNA TGCAGCGGCGGACAGCTTGAAGCTTTCTTT.

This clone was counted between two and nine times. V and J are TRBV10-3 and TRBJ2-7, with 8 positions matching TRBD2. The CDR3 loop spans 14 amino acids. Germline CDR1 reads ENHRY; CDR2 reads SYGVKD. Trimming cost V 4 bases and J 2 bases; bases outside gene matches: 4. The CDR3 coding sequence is TGTGCCATCAGTGCCGGTAGCGGGACCTACGAGCAGTACTTC. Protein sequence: CAISAGSGTYEQYF.

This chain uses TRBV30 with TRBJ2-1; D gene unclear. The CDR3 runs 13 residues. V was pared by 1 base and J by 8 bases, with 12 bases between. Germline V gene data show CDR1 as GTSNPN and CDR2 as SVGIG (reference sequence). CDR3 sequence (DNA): TGTGCCTGGAGTGGGGGTATTACGGATGAGCAGTTCTTC. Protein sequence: CAWSGGITDEQFF.

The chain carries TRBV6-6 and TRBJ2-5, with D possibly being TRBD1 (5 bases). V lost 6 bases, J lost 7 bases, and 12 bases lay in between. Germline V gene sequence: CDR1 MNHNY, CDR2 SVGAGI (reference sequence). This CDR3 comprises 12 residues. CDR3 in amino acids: CASSEQTGTQYF. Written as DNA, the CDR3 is TGTGCCAGCAGCGAACAAACAGGGACCCAGTACTTC.

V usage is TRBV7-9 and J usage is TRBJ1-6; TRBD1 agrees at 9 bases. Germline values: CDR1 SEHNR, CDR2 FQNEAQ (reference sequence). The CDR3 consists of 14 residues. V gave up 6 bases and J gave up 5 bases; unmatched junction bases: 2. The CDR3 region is CASRRDRDNSPLHF. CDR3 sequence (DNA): TGTGCCAGCAGGAGGGACAGGGATAATTCACCCCTCCACTTT.

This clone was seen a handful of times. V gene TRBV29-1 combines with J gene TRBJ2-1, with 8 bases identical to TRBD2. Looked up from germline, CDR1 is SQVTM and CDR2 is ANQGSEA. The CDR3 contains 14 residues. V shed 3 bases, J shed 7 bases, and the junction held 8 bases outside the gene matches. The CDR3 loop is CSVEDGRALNEQFF. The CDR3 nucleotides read TGCAGCGTTGAGGACGGGAGGGCCCTGAATGAGCAGTTCTTC.

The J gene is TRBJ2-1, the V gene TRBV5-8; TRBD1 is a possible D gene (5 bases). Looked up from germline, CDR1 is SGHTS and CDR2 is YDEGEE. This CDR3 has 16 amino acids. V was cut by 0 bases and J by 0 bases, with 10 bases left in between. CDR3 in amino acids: CASSLGQPSSYNEQFF. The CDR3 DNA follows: TGTGCCAGCAGCTTGGGACAGCCCAGCTCCTACAATGAGCAGTTCTTC.

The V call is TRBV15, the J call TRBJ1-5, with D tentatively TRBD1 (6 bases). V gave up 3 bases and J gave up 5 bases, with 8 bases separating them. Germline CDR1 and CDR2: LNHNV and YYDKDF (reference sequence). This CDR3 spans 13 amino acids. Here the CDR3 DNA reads TGTGCCACCAGCAGGGGGGCCGATCAGCCCCAGCATTTT. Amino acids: CATSRGADQPQHF.

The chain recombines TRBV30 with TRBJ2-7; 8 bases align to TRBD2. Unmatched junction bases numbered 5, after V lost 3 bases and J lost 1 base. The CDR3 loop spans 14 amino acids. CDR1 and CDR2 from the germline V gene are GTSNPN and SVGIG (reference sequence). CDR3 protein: CAWSREGGSYEQYF. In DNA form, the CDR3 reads TGTGCCTGGAGCCGGGAGGGGGGTTCCTACGAGCAGTACTTC.

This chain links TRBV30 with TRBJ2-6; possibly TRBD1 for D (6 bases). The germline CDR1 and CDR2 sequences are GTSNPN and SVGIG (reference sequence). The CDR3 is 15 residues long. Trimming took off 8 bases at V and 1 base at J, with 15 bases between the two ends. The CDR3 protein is CAQGRGLSGANVLTF. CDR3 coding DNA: TGTGCCCAGGGCAGGGGATTGTCTGGGGCCAACGTCCTGACTTTC. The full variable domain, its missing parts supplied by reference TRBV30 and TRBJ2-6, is SQTIHQWPATLVQPVGSPLSLECTVEGTSNPNLYWYRQAAGRGLQLLFYSVGIGQISSEVPQNLSASRPQDRQFILSSKKLLLSDSGFYLCAQGRGLSGANVLTFGAGSRLTVL.

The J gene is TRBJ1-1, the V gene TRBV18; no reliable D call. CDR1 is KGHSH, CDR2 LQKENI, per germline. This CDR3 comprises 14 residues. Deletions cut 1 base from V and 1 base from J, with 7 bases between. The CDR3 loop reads CASSPQGGNTEAFF. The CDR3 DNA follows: TGTGCCAGCTCACCACAGGGCGGGAACACTGAAGCTTTCTTT.

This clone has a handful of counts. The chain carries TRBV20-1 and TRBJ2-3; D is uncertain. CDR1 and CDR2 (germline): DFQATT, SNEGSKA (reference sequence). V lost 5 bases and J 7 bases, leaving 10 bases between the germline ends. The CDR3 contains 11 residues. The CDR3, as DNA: TGCAGTGCTCTCGCGGAGTATACGCAGTATTTT. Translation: CSALAEYTQYF.

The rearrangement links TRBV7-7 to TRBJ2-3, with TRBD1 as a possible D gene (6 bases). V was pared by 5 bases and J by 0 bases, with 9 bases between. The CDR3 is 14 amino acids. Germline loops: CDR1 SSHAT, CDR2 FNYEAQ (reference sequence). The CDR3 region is CASSRGQSTDTQYF. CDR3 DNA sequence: TGTGCCAGCAGCCGGGGACAAAGCACAGATACGCAGTATTTT. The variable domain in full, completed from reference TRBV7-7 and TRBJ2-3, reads GAGVSQSPRYKVTKRGQDVTLRCDPISSHATLYWYQQALGQGPEFLTYFNYEAQPDKSGLPSDRFSAERPEGSISTLTIQRTEQRDSAMYRCASSRGQSTDTQYFGPGTRLTVL.

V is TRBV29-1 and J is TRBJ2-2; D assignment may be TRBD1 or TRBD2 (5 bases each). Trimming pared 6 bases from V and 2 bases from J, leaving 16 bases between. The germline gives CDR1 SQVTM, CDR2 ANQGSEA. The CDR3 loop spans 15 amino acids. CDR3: CSVQTGTFNTGELFF. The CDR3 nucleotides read TGCAGCGTACAAACCGGGACCTTCAACACCGGGGAGCTGTTTTTT.

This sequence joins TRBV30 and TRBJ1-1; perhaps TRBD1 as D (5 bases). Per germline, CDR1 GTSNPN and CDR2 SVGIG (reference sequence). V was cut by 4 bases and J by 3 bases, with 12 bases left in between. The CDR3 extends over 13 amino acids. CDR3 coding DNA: TGTGCCTGGAAGCGACAGTCGGACACTGAAGCTTTCTTT. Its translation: CAWKRQSDTEAFF.

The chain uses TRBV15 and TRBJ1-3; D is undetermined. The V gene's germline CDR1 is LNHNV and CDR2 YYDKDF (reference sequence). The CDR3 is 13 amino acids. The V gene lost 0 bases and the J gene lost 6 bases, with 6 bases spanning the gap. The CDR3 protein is CATSREVENTIYF. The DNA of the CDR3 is TGTGCCACCAGCAGAGAGGTGGAAAACACCATATATTTT.

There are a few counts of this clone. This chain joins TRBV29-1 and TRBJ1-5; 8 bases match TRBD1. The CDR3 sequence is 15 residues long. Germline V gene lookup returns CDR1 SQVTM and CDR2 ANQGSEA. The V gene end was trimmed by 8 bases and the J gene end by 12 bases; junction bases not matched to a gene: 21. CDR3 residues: CSPHSDRGLGSVQHF. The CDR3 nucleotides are TGCAGCCCTCACTCCGACAGGGGCTTAGGAAGCGTCCAGCATTTT.

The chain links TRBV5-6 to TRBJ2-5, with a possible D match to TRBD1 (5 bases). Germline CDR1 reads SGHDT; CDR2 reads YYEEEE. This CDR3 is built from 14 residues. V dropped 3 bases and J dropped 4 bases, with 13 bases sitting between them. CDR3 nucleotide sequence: TGTGCCAGCAGCTCCGATAATGGGGCAGAGACCCAGTACTTC. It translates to CASSSDNGAETQYF.

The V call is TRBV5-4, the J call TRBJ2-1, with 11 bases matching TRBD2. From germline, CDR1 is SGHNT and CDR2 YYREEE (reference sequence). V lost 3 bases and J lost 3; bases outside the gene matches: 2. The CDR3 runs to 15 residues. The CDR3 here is CASSSGTSGYNEQFF. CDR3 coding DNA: TGTGCCAGCAGCTCCGGGACTAGCGGCTACAATGAGCAGTTCTTC.

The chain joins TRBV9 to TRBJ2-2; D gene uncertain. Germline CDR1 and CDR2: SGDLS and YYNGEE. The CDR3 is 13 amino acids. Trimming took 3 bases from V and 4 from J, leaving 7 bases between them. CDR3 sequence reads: CASSADPTGELFF. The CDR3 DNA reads TGTGCCAGCAGCGCGGACCCCACCGGGGAGCTGTTTTTT. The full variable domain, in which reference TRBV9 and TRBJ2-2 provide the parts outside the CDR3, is DSGVTQTPKHLITATGQRVTLRCSPRSGDLSVYWYQQSLDQGLQFLIQYYNGEERAKGNILERFSAQQFPDLHSELNLSSLELGDSALYFCASSADPTGELFFGEGSRLTVL.

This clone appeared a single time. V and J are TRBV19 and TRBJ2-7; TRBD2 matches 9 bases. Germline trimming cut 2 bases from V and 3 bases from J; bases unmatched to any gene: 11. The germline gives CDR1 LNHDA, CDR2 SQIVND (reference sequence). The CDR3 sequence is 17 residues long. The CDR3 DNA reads TGTGCCAGTAGTATATCGTTCGCTAGCGGGACCTACTACGAGCAGTACTTC. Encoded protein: CASSISFASGTYYEQYF. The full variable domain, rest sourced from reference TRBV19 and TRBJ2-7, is DGGITQSPKYLFRKEGQNVTLSCEQNLNHDAMYWYRQDPGQGLRLIYYSQIVNDFQKGDIAEGYSVSREKKESFPLTVTSAQKNPTAFYLCASSISFASGTYYEQYFGPGTRLTVT.

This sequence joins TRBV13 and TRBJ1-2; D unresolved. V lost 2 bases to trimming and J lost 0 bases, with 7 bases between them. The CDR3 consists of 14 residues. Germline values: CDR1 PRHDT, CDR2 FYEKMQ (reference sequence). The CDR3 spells CASSLTAANYGYTF. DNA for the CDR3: TGTGCCAGCAGCTTAACGGCCGCTAACTATGGCTACACCTTC.